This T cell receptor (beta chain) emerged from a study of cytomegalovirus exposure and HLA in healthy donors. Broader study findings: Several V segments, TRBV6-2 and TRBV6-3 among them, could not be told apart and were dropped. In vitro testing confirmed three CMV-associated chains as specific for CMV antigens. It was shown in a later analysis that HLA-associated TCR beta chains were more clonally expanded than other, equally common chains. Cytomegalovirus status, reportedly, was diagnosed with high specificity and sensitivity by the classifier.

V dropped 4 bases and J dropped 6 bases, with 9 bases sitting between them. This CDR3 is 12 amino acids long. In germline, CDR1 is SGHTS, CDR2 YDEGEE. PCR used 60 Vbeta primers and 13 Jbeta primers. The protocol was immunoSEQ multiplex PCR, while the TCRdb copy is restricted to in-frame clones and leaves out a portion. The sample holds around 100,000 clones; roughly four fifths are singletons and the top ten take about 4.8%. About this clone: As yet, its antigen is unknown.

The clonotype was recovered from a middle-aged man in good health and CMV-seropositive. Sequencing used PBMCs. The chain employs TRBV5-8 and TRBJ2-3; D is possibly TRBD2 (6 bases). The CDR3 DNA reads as TGTGCCAGCAGCCTGGGGAGGGATACGCAGTATTTT. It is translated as CASSLGRDTQYF. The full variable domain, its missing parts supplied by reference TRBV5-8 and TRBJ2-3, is EAGVTQSPTHLIKTRGQQATLRCSPISGHTSVYWYQQALGLGLQFLLWYDEGEERNRGNFPPRFSGRQFPNYSSELNVNALELEDSALYLCASSLGRDTQYFGPGTRLTVL.